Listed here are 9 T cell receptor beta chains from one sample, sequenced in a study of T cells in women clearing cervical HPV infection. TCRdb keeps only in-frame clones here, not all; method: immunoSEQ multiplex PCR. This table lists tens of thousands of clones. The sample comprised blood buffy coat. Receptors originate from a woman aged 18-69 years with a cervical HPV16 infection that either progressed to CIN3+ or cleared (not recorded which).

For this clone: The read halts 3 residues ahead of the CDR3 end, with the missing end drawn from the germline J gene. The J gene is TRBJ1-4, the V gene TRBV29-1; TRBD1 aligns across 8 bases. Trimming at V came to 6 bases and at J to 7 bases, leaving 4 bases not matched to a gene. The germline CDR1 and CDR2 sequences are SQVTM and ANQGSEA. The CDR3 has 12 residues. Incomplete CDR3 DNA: TGCAGCGTAAGACAGGGGACTGAAAAA. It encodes CSVRQGTEK. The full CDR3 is CSVRQGTEKLFF.

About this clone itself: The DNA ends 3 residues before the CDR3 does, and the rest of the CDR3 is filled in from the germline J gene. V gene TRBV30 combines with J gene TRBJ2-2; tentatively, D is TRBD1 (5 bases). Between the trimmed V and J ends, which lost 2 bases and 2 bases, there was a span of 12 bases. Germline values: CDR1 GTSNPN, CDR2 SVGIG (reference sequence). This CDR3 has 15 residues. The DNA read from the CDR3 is TGTGCCTGGAGTCCATACGGACACAACACCGGGGAG. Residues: CAWSPYGHNTGE. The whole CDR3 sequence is CAWSPYGHNTGELFF.

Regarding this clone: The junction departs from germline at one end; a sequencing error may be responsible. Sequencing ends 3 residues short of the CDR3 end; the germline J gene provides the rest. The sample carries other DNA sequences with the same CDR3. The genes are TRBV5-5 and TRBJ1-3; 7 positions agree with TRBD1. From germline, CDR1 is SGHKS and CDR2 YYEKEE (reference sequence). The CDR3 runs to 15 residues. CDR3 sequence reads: CASGRQGNSGNTIYF. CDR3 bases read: TGTGCCAGCGGAAGACAGGGAAACTCTGGAAACACG.

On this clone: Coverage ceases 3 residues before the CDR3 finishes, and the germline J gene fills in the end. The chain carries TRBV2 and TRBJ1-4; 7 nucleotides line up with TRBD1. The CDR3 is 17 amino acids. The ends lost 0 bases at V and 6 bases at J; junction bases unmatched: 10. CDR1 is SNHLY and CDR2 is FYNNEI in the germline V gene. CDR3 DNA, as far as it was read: TGTGCCAGCAGTGAAGCGCGCCTTCCCAGGGGGGATGAAAAA. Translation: CASSEARLPRGDEK. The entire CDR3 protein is CASSEARLPRGDEKLFF. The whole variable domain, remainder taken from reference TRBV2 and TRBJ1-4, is EPEVTQTPSHQVTQMGQEVILRCVPISNHLYFYWYRQILGQKVEFLVSFYNNEISEKSEIFDDQFSVERPDGSNFTLKIRSTKLEDSAMYFCASSEARLPRGDEKLFFGSGTQLSVL.

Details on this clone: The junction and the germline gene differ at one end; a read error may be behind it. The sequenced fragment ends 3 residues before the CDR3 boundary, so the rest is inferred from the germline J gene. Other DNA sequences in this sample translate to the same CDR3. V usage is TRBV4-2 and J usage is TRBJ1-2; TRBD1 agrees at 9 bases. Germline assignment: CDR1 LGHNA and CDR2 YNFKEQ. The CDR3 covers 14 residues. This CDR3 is CASSPGQGNYGYTF. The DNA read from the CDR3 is TGCGCCAGCAGCCCCGGACAGGGGAACTATGGC.

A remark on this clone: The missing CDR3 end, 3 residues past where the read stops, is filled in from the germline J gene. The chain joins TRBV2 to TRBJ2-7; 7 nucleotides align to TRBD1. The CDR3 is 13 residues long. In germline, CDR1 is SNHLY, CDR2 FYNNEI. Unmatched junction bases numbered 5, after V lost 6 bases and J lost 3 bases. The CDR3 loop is CASSDRALYEQYF. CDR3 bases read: TGTGCCAGCAGCGACAGGGCCCTCTACGAG. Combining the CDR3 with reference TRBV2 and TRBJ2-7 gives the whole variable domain EPEVTQTPSHQVTQMGQEVILRCVPISNHLYFYWYRQILGQKVEFLVSFYNNEISEKSEIFDDQFSVERPDGSNFTLKIRSTKLEDSAMYFCASSDRALYEQYFGPGTRLTVT.

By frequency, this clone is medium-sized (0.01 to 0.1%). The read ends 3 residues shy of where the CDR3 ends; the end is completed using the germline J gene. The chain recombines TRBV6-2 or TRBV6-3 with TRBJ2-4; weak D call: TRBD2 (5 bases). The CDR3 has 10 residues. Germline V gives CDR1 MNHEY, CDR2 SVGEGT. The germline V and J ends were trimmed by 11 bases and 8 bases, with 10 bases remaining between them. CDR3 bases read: TGTGCCTTCCGGGGTCACATT. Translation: CAFRGHI. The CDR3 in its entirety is CAFRGHIQYF.

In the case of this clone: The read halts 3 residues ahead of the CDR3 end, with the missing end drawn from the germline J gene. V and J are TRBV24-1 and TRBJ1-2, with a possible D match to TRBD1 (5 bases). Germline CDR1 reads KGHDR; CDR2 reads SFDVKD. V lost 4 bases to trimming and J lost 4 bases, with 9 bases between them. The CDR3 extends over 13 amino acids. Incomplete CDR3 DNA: TGTGCCACCAGTGAGTACAGGATCTATGGC. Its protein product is CATSEYRIYG. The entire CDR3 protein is CATSEYRIYGYTF.

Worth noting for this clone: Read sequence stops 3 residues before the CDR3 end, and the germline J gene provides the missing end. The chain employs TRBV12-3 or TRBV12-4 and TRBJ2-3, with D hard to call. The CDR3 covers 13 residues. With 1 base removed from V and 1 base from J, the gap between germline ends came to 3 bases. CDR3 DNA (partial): TGTGCCAGCAGTTTAGAGGGCACAGATACG. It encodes CASSLEGTDT. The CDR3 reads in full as CASSLEGTDTQYF.